The 22 T cell receptor beta chains reported below all come from one sample, sequenced in a study of blood T cell repertoires in COVID-19. Method: immunoSEQ multiplex PCR; TCRdb's copy keeps in-frame clones and lacks some. The repertoire consists of under 150,000 clones, with approximately 84% occurring once and the leading ten covering 5.5% to 7%. Material: peripheral blood. These receptors all come from a human donor in a cohort sampled during active COVID-19.

Turning to this clone: A read error may produce the germline difference seen at one junction end. The CDR3 DNA reads as TGTGTCTGGACCGCTGGGGCCCTTTCCGGGGAGCTGTTTTTT. As protein: CVWTAGALSGELFF. The chain links TRBV30 to TRBJ2-2, with D possibly TRBD1 on 5 matching bases. This CDR3 region has 14 residues. From germline, CDR1 is GTSNPN and CDR2 SVGIG (reference sequence).

The chain links TRBV27 to TRBJ2-1; TRBD1 aligns across 9 bases. Germline V gene data show CDR1 as MNHEY and CDR2 as SMNVEV (reference sequence). CDR3 length: 19 residues. The J segment lost 2 bases and the V segment lost 2 bases, leaving 13 bases of the junction unmatched. The CDR3 DNA follows: TGTGCCAGCAGTTTAAAGCGTCCCGGGACAGGGCTCACCTACAATGAGCAGTTCTTC. It specifies CASSLKRPGTGLTYNEQFF.

The J gene is TRBJ2-7, the V gene TRBV6-1, with 8 bases fitting TRBD1. The length of the CDR3 is 15 residues. The trim removed 2 bases at V and 4 bases at J, leaving 7 bases unmatched. Germline assignment: CDR1 MNHNS and CDR2 SASEGT. Here the CDR3 reads CASSESQGAWYEQYF. As DNA, the CDR3 is TGTGCCAGCAGTGAATCCCAGGGGGCATGGTACGAGCAGTACTTC.

In this sample, this clone turned up once. V and J are TRBV27 and TRBJ1-1, with D unclear. The length of the CDR3 is 12 residues. V shed 6 bases and J shed 0 bases, with 5 bases lying between them. Germline loops: CDR1 MNHEY, CDR2 SMNVEV (reference sequence). CDR3 DNA: TGTGCCAGCAGATCTATGAACACTGAAGCTTTCTTT. Its protein product is CASRSMNTEAFF.

The V call is TRBV25-1, the J call TRBJ2-1; weak D call: TRBD2 (5 bases). Germline CDR1 reads MGHDK; CDR2 reads SYGVNS. The CDR3 contains 14 residues. V lost 8 bases and J lost 5, with 16 bases in between. CDR3 region: CASRAGSNDNEQFF. CDR3 DNA: TGTGCCAGCCGCGCGGGTTCAAACGACAATGAGCAGTTCTTC.

This clone was recorded only once. The chain carries TRBV2 and TRBJ2-5, with TRBD2 matching over 9 bases. The CDR3 consists of 14 residues. CDR1 and CDR2 from the germline V gene are SNHLY and FYNNEI. J gave up 2 bases and V 7 bases, and 5 bases lay outside the gene matches. CDR3 loop: CASTGAGGQETQYF. The CDR3 region has the DNA TGTGCCAGCACCGGAGCGGGGGGACAAGAGACCCAGTACTTC.

V is TRBV12-3 or TRBV12-4 and J is TRBJ1-1; 10 nucleotides agree with TRBD1. J lost 5 bases, V lost 10 bases, and 4 bases had no gene match. This CDR3 has 12 residues. The CDR3 is CATRGQGTEAFF. The DNA for the CDR3 is TGTGCCACCCGGGGACAGGGGACTGAAGCTTTCTTT.

The chain recombines TRBV9 with TRBJ2-1; no definite D call. This CDR3 is 15 amino acids long. The germline V gene encodes CDR1 SGDLS and CDR2 YYNGEE. Trimming pared 7 bases from V and 8 bases from J, leaving 22 bases between. In nucleotides, the CDR3 is TGTGCCAGCGGTAGAGGAGATTCGGCGTTCGATGAGCAGTTCTTC. Translating gives CASGRGDSAFDEQFF.

This clone was counted a single time. In DNA form, the CDR3 reads TGTGCCAGCAGTCCCCGAGGACAGGGGGGTAAAATGAACACTGAAGCTTTCTTT. Translation: CASSPRGQGGKMNTEAFF. The V and J genes are TRBV27 and TRBJ1-1, with 10 nucleotides matching TRBD1. Losses at the gene ends were 5 bases for V and 0 bases for J; bases not matched to a gene: 12. Germline V CDR1 and CDR2: MNHEY, SMNVEV (reference sequence). The CDR3 totals 18 residues.

The chain recombines TRBV7-6 with TRBJ1-1; D call uncertain. V was clipped by 4 bases and J by 2 bases, with 8 bases between them. Germline V gene lookup returns CDR1 SGHVS and CDR2 FNYEAQ. The CDR3 length is 13 residues. Here the CDR3 reads CASSYSRNTEAFF. Here the CDR3 DNA reads TGTGCCAGCAGCTACAGCCGAAACACTGAAGCTTTCTTT.

The rearrangement links TRBV15 to TRBJ2-5, with D possibly being TRBD1 (5 bases). Germline CDR1 LNHNV, CDR2 YYDKDF (reference sequence). This CDR3 is built from 15 residues. V was clipped by 2 bases and J by 3 bases, with 13 bases between them. CDR3 sequence reads: CATSRSGQYEETQYF. The CDR3 nucleotides read TGTGCCACCAGCAGAAGTGGACAATACGAAGAGACCCAGTACTTC.

This clone came up a few times. The chain has TRBV19 and TRBJ2-2; 7 nucleotides align to TRBD1. CDR1 is LNHDA and CDR2 is SQIVND in the germline V gene (reference sequence). This CDR3 spans 15 amino acids. The trim removed 6 bases at V and 5 bases at J, leaving 9 bases unmatched. DNA of the CDR3: TGTGCCAGTAGAGAAGGGACAGTCGGTACCGGGGAGCTGTTTTTT. Residues: CASREGTVGTGELFF.

The rearrangement links TRBV7-9 to TRBJ1-6, with D uncertain. The CDR3 runs 14 residues. V shed 8 bases and J shed 1 base, with 9 bases lying between them. From germline, CDR1 is SEHNR and CDR2 FQNEAQ (reference sequence). This CDR3 reads CASARESYNSPLHF. CDR3 in DNA: TGTGCCAGCGCTCGGGAATCCTATAATTCACCCCTCCACTTT.

This clone was counted between two and nine times. V gene TRBV11-3 combines with J gene TRBJ2-1, with 7 bases aligning to TRBD2. The CDR3 has 16 residues. V shed 2 bases, J shed 0 bases, and the junction held 4 bases outside the gene matches. Germline values: CDR1 SGHNT, CDR2 YENEEA. The CDR3 is CASSLSGGSSYNEQFF. The CDR3 coding sequence is TGTGCCAGCAGCTTATCGGGAGGAAGCTCCTACAATGAGCAGTTCTTC.

This sequence joins TRBV6-1 and TRBJ1-6, with D perhaps TRBD1 (5 bases). CDR3 size: 17 residues. V lost 4 bases to trimming and J lost 9 bases, with 22 bases between them. CDR1 is MNHNS, CDR2 SASEGT, per germline. This CDR3 is CASSGLRQSGSGSPLHF. The CDR3 nucleotides read TGTGCCAGCAGTGGCCTTAGACAGTCCGGTTCGGGTTCACCCCTCCACTTT.

The chain has TRBV3-1 (or the pseudogene TRBV3-2) and TRBJ1-5, with a tentative D call TRBD1 (5 bases). Germline CDR1 reads LGHDT; CDR2 reads YNNKEL (reference sequence). V was pared by 5 bases and J by 0 bases, with 11 bases between. CDR3 size: 15 residues. This CDR3 reads CASSGTDLSNQPQHF. The DNA for the CDR3 is TGTGCCAGCAGCGGGACTGACCTTAGCAATCAGCCCCAGCATTTT.

The CDR3 DNA reads as TGCAGCGCGAGGGACACCTTCTATGGCTACACCTTC. Encoded protein: CSARDTFYGYTF. The J gene is TRBJ1-2, the V gene TRBV29-1, with D possibly being TRBD1 (6 bases). V lost 7 bases and J 4 bases, leaving 13 bases between the germline ends. Germline loops: CDR1 SQVTM, CDR2 ANQGSEA. This CDR3 is 12 amino acids long.

With respect to this clone: An end of the junction does not agree with germline; a read error may underlie this. This chain joins TRBV7-7 and TRBJ1-6, with TRBD1 matching 7 bases. Germline V gene sequence: CDR1 SSHAT, CDR2 FNYEAQ (reference sequence). The CDR3 is 15 amino acids. The DNA for the CDR3 is TGTGCTAGCAGCTTAAAACAGGGGAGCGGTTCACCCCTCCACTTT. It translates to CASSLKQGSGSPLHF.

The chain couples TRBV4-1 to TRBJ1-6; 7 bases are shared with TRBD1. This CDR3 has 17 amino acids. Germline-derived CDR1 and CDR2 are MGHRA and YSYEKL. V was pared by 0 bases and J by 12 bases, with 14 bases of the junction left unmatched. CDR3 region: CASSQDPFDRASRPLHF. CDR3 DNA sequence: TGCGCCAGCAGCCAAGATCCTTTTGACAGGGCGTCTCGACCCCTCCACTTT.

The chain joins TRBV5-6 to TRBJ2-7; TRBD1 might be the D (6 bases). With 4 bases removed from V and 2 bases from J, the gap between germline ends came to 10 bases. Germline CDR1 SGHDT, CDR2 YYEEEE. This CDR3 is built from 13 residues. For the CDR3, the DNA is TGTGCCAGCAGCCGACAGGACGCCTACGAGCAGTACTTC. It encodes CASSRQDAYEQYF.

This clone was observed a single time. This chain uses TRBV2 with TRBJ2-3; a possible D gene is TRBD1 (6 bases). From germline, CDR1 is SNHLY and CDR2 FYNNEI. This CDR3 is built from 16 residues. V shed 6 bases and J shed 6 bases, with 22 bases lying between them. The CDR3 protein is CASRGAVGARSDTQYF. The CDR3 DNA sequence: TGTGCCAGCAGGGGCGCCGTGGGGGCAAGATCGGATACGCAGTATTTT.

The rearrangement links TRBV7-2 to TRBJ1-6, with D maybe TRBD1 (6 bases). Germline CDR1 is SGHTA and CDR2 is FQGNSA. Trimming left V 5 bases short and J 5 bases short, with 13 bases between. The CDR3 is 15 amino acids. CDR3 sequence reads: CASSTQDSNNSPLHF. CDR3 bases: TGTGCCAGCAGCACCCAGGACAGTAATAATTCACCCCTCCACTTT.